This T cell receptor beta chain was identified during a study of early T cells in non-severe SARS-CoV-2 infection. At the level of the study: Bulk RNA isolated from unsorted whole blood underwent sequencing; chains were not paired.

Trimming took 3 bases from V and 5 from J; bases not matched to a gene: 4. The germline CDR1 and CDR2 sequences are KGHSH and LQKENI. The length of the CDR3 is 15 residues. Individual cDNA molecules received unique molecular identifiers. MiXCR was run by TCRdb on the 5' RACE reads, yielding one entry per CDR3 protein. The sample carries about 38,000 distinct CDR3 sequences, roughly 4.5% recorded once. This clonotype has a single count. The sequencing input was whole blood. This TCR was recovered from an adult who was a healthcare worker with PCR-confirmed SARS-CoV-2 infection or an uninfected control (not recorded which). The genes are TRBV18 and TRBJ1-6; 7 bases line up with TRBD1. CDR3 loop: CASSPSTGHNSPLHF. The CDR3 DNA sequence: TGTGCCAGCTCACCCTCGACAGGGCATAATTCACCCCTCCACTTT.